These 7 T cell receptor beta chains came from one sample sequenced in a study of blood T cells in healthy people across ages. A J-beta primer mix and a sample-barcoded 5' primer were used in a second PCR of roughly 6 to 12 cycles. Via MiXCR, TCRdb re-called the 5' RACE reads, giving one row per CDR3 protein. The repertoire has approximately 800,000 distinct CDR3 sequences, roughly 25% of them found once; the top ten carry 3%. This sample also appeared in a second study, on T cells of mothers and their children.

The sequenced sample was blood. The receptors originated from a boy aged 5-17 years in good health.

The rearrangement uses TRBV10-3 and TRBJ2-7, with TRBD2 matching 8 bases. CDR1 is ENHRY, CDR2 SYGVKD, per germline. V lost 5 bases, J lost 7 bases, and 1 base stayed unmatched. The CDR3 consists of 11 residues. The CDR3 sequence: CAISPGGEQYF. CDR3 nucleotides: TGTGCCATCAGTCCGGGGGGGGAGCAGTACTTC.

This sequence joins TRBV20-1 and TRBJ2-1; a weak D match, TRBD2 (5 bases). V was cut by 1 base and J by 12 bases, with 19 bases left in between. Germline loops: CDR1 DFQATT, CDR2 SNEGSKA (reference sequence). The CDR3 runs to 14 residues. CDR3: CSARVGGVSSGQFF. The CDR3 DNA follows: TGCAGTGCTAGAGTTGGAGGCGTTAGCAGTGGGCAGTTCTTC.

This chain's CDR3 is CASTPGNMNTEAFF. Here the CDR3 DNA reads TGTGCCAGCACCCCGGGGAACATGAACACTGAAGCTTTCTTT. This chain joins TRBV7-9 and TRBJ1-1; the D is unclear. This CDR3 region has 14 residues. Trimming removed 7 bases from V and 0 bases from J, with 12 bases in between. Germline loops: CDR1 SEHNR, CDR2 FQNEAQ (reference sequence).

This rearrangement joins TRBV19 to TRBJ2-2, with 9 bases lining up with TRBD1. The J segment lost 4 bases and the V segment lost 7 bases, leaving 13 bases of the junction unmatched. This CDR3 has 17 residues. Looked up from germline, CDR1 is LNHDA and CDR2 is SQIVND (reference sequence). The CDR3 loop reads CASTEEPGQGFTGELFF. The CDR3 DNA sequence: TGTGCCAGTACCGAAGAACCGGGACAGGGATTCACCGGGGAGCTGTTTTTT.

This sequence joins TRBV15 and TRBJ2-7; D is tentatively TRBD1 or TRBD2 (5 bases each). Germline V gives CDR1 LNHNV, CDR2 YYDKDF (reference sequence). The CDR3 is 16 residues long. The V end lost 0 bases, the J end lost 3 bases, and 15 bases lay between the germline ends. The CDR3 spells CATSRDWSEGYYEQYF. The CDR3 DNA is TGTGCCACCAGCAGAGATTGGAGCGAGGGGTACTACGAGCAGTACTTC. The complete variable domain, with remaining parts taken from reference TRBV15 and TRBJ2-7, reads DAMVIQNPRYQVTQFGKPVTLSCSQTLNHNVMYWYQQKSSQAPKLLFHYYDKDFNNEADTPDNFQSRRPNTSFCFLDIRSPGLGDTAMYLCATSRDWSEGYYEQYFGPGTRLTVT.

This clonotype was seen a few times. This rearrangement joins TRBV5-1 to TRBJ2-5, with a possible D match to TRBD2 (5 bases). V was pared by 0 bases and J by 9 bases, with 12 bases between. The CDR3 is 13 amino acids. Germline CDR1 reads SGHRS; CDR2 reads YFSETQ. The CDR3 DNA reads as TGCGCCAGCAGCTTGGATGGGAGCGAGGCCCAGTACTTC. It specifies CASSLDGSEAQYF.

The table lists this clonotype with a count of one. The chain links TRBV19 to TRBJ2-5; no clear D. The V end lost 2 bases, the J end lost 5 bases, and 9 bases lay between the germline ends. Germline assignment: CDR1 LNHDA and CDR2 SQIVND (reference sequence). The CDR3 totals 13 residues. The CDR3 DNA is TGTGCCAGTAGTATACGCGGTACGGAGACCCAGTACTTC. This codes for CASSIRGTETQYF.